What follows are 13 T cell receptor beta chains derived from one specimen sequenced in a study of breast tumors, draining lymph nodes, adjacent tissues. Samples came from axillary lymph nodes draining the breast cancer. TCRdb used MiXCR to reprocess the multiplex PCR reads, holding one entry per CDR3 protein. Among about 140,000 distinct CDR3 sequences listed, under 25% were seen once. Specimen: axillary lymph node tissue. Every receptor here comes from a female donor with breast cancer. Some clones in this sample may be carry-over from other donors' samples.

At least ten counts were recorded for this clonotype. V gene TRBV2 combines with J gene TRBJ1-5; 8 bases are shared with TRBD1. The germline CDR1 and CDR2 sequences are SNHLY and FYNNEI. Trimming at V came to 8 bases and at J to 11 bases, leaving 5 bases not matched to a gene. The CDR3 spans 11 residues. Here the CDR3 DNA reads TGTGCCAGCTCCGACAGGGGAGCCCAGCATTTT. This encodes CASSDRGAQHF.

Comments on this clonotype: A much larger clone lies one base from this, so it may be a read error. The chain combines TRBV5-5 with TRBJ1-5; D may be TRBD1 (5 bases). Per the germline V gene, CDR1 is SGHKS and CDR2 is YYEKEE (reference sequence). This CDR3 spans 15 amino acids. The CDR3 protein is CASSPQGGVGQLQHF. The CDR3 nucleotides are TGTGCCAGCAGCCCGCAGGGTGGGGTCGGTCAGCTCCAGCATTTT.

With respect to this clonotype: This may be a read error, as it is one base from a much larger clone. This sequence joins TRBV28 and TRBJ2-7; possibly TRBD2 for D (5 bases). Germline CDR1 is MDHEN and CDR2 is SYDVKM. The V end lost 6 bases, the J end lost 3 bases, and 27 bases lay between the germline ends. The CDR3 extends over 18 amino acids. The CDR3 reads CASSPPGDLLVRRYEQYF. CDR3 sequence (DNA): TGTGCCAGCAGCCCCCCCGGGGATTTACTAGTCCGCCGCTACGAGCAGTACTTC.

Remarks on this clonotype: A read error may be the cause here, since a much bigger clone is one base away. The chain is built from TRBV6-2 or TRBV6-3 and TRBJ2-3; D possibly matches TRBD1 or TRBD2 (6 bases each). V was trimmed by 10 bases and J by 0 bases, leaving 17 bases between them. This CDR3 has 15 amino acids. Germline CDR1 MNHEY, CDR2 SVGEGT. The CDR3 is CANRVSGTSTDTQYF. The CDR3 bases are TGTGCCAACAGGGTTAGCGGAACTAGCACAGATACGCAGTATTTT.

This clonotype has at least ten counts. V is TRBV29-1 and J is TRBJ1-2; 10 positions agree with TRBD1. This CDR3 is 16 amino acids long. The germline V gene has CDR1 SQVTM and CDR2 ANQGSEA. Germline trimming cut 1 base from V and 5 bases from J; bases unmatched to any gene: 10. CDR3 residues: CSVEGMPGQGMYGYTF. CDR3 sequence (DNA): TGCAGCGTTGAAGGAATGCCGGGACAGGGGATGTATGGCTACACCTTC.

As concerns this clonotype: One base away lies a much larger clone, so this may be a sequencing read error. Without the conserved terminal phenylalanine or tryptophan, this CDR3 likely stems from a read error. This sequence joins TRBV9 and TRBJ2-1; TRBD2 agrees at 7 bases. Germline trimming cut 2 bases from V and 9 bases from J; bases unmatched to any gene: 8. CDR1 and CDR2 from the germline V gene are SGDLS and YYNGEE. This CDR3 has 14 amino acids. CDR3 in DNA: TGTGCCAGCAGCGTTACGGGAGGACTAGGTGAGCAGTTCCTC. Translation gives CASSVTGGLGEQFL.

This clonotype was counted ten times or more. This chain connects TRBV20-1 to TRBJ2-7; D possibly uses TRBD1 or TRBD2 (6 bases each). V gave up 3 bases and J gave up 7 bases, with 13 bases separating them. CDR1 is DFQATT and CDR2 is SNEGSKA in the germline V gene (reference sequence). The CDR3 has 12 residues. The CDR3 DNA is TGCAGTGCTAGCGGGGGCTCCGAGGAGCAGTACTTC. Translating it yields CSASGGSEEQYF.

This clonotype was counted many times. CDR3: CASSLSMSAYGYTF. CDR3 nucleotides: TGTGCCAGCAGTTTATCAATGTCAGCCTATGGCTACACCTTC. The chain recombines TRBV27 with TRBJ1-2; no firm D call. V was pared by 0 bases and J by 4 bases, with 9 bases between. CDR1 and CDR2 from the germline V gene are MNHEY and SMNVEV (reference sequence). CDR3 length: 14 residues.

The CDR3 is CASSGSSGIYNEQFF. For the CDR3, the DNA is TGTGCCAGCAGTGGATCTAGCGGGATCTACAATGAGCAGTTCTTC. The chain joins TRBV28 to TRBJ2-1, with TRBD2 matching over 9 bases. Trimming removed 5 bases from V and 3 bases from J; junction bases left unmatched: 5. This CDR3 has 15 residues. CDR1 and CDR2 (germline): MDHEN, SYDVKM.

The chain joins TRBV30 to TRBJ2-7; D not certain. Germline V gives CDR1 GTSNPN, CDR2 SVGIG (reference sequence). V lost 2 bases and J 7 bases, leaving 18 bases between the germline ends. This CDR3 spans 14 amino acids. The CDR3 nucleotides are TGTGCCTGGAGTACCCAGACAACCTACGGGGAGCAGTACTTC. Protein sequence: CAWSTQTTYGEQYF.

Remarks on this clonotype: A much larger clone differs from this one at a single base, so this may be a read error. The rearrangement uses TRBV7-9 and TRBJ2-5; the D call may be TRBD1 or TRBD2 (5 bases each). CDR1 and CDR2 (germline): SEHNR, FQNEAQ (reference sequence). Trimming stripped 1 base from V and 3 bases from J, with 12 bases between. The CDR3 spans 15 residues. CDR3 residues: CASSLGGGLEETQYF. The CDR3 DNA sequence: TGTGCCAGCAGCTTAGGGGGCGGGCTCGAAGAGACCCAGTACTTC.

As concerns this clonotype: A much more abundant neighbour one base away suggests this may be a read error. The chain carries TRBV11-2 and TRBJ2-1, with a tentative D call TRBD2 (5 bases). The germline V gene has CDR1 SGHAT and CDR2 FQNNGV. Trimming took 0 bases from V and 9 from J, leaving 9 bases between them. The CDR3 covers 13 residues. CDR3 sequence reads: CASSLEYGSEQFF. CDR3 nucleotides: TGTGCCAGCAGCTTAGAATATGGGAGTGAGCAGTTCTTC.

This clonotype showed up many times. This rearrangement joins TRBV3-1 to TRBJ2-7; TRBD2 agrees at 8 bases. The CDR3 totals 14 residues. Germline V gene data show CDR1 as LGHDT and CDR2 as YNNKEL (reference sequence). V trimming: 4 bases; J trimming: 3 bases; junction bases outside the gene matches: 5. The DNA of the CDR3 is TGTGCCAGCAGCCGTGCTACTAGCGGCTACGAGCAGTACTTC. This translates into CASSRATSGYEQYF.